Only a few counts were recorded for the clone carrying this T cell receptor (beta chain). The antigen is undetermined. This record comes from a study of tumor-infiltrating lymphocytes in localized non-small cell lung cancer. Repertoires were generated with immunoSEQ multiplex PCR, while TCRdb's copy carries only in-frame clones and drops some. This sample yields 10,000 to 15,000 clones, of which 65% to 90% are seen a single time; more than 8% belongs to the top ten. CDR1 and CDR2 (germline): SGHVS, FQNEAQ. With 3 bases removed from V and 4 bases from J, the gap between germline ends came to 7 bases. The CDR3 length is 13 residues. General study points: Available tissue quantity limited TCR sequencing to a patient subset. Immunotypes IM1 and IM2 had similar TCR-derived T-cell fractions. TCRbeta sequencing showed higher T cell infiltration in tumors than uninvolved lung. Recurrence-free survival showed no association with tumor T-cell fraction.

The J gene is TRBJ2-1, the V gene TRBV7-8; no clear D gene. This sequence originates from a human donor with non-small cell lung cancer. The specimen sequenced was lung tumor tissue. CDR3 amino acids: CASSFHGYNEQFF. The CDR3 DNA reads TGTGCCAGCAGCTTCCACGGGTACAATGAGCAGTTCTTC.